This is a list of T cell receptor beta chains from one sample in a study of T cell responses to AZD1222 COVID-19 vaccine. Sequenced by immunoSEQ multiplex PCR; TCRdb stores in-frame clones only, minus some. The sample has 150,000 or so clones; about 89% are singletons. The specimen was peripheral blood, collected 28 days after the second AZD1222 dose. These receptors were taken from an adult who received the AZD1222 COVID-19 vaccine. Each CDR3 is given with its conserved first and last residue. A D gene is named only where the DNA matches it firmly. Rows give clone size only sometimes, using once, few, many, or a class for an expanded clone.

>14|-|TRBV7-9|-|TRBJ1-5
TGTGCCAGCAGCTTCGCAGGGGAGGGTCAGCCCCAGCATTTT
CASSFAGEGQPQHF
>15|-|TRBV19|-|TRBJ2-3
TGTGCCAGTAGTAGGCCCCTTGCGGGAACCGATACGCAGTATTTT
CASSRPLAGTDTQYF
>14|-|TRBV9|-|TRBJ1-3
TGTGCCAGCAGCGGAACCGGGACAGGAAACACCATATATTTT
CASSGTGTGNTIYF
>17|-|TRBV7-9|-|TRBJ2-3
TGTGCCAGCAGCTTACCACGGTTGGGGGGCCGAATAGATACGCAGTATTTT
CASSLPRLGGRIDTQYF
>19|-|TRBV18|-|TRBJ1-2
TGTGCCAGCTCACCCCCTTCCCTCCAGGGGTACGGCATAAACTATGGCTACACCTTC
CASSPPSLQGYGINYGYTF
>13|-|TRBV27|-|TRBJ1-5
TGTGCCAGCAGTTTACGGGGGAATCAGCCCCAGCATTTT
CASSLRGNQPQHF
>14|-|TRBV29-1|-|TRBJ1-3
TGCAGCGTTGTCGCGGGGGCACCTGGAAACACCATATATTTT
CSVVAGAPGNTIYF
>15|-|TRBV5-5|TRBD2|TRBJ2-7
TGTGCCAGCAGCTTGGGAAACGGGGGGACCTACGAGCAGTACTTC
CASSLGNGGTYEQYF
>16|-|TRBV5-4|-|TRBJ2-6
TGTGCCAGCAGCTTGGCCGGCAGGGCTGGGGCCAACGTCCTGACTTTC
CASSLAGRAGANVLTF
>14|-|TRBV5-1|-|TRBJ1-4
TGCGCCAGCAGACTACAGGGTGGTAATGAAAAACTGTTTTTT
CASRLQGGNEKLFF
>14|-|TRBV3-1/TRBV3-2|TRBD1|TRBJ1-6
TGTGCCAGCAGAAACGACAGGGGTGGATCACCCCTCCACTTT
CASRNDRGGSPLHF
>15|-|TRBV5-4|-|TRBJ2-3
TGTGCCAGCAGCTCTAAGTCGGGGGCTTCAAATACGCAGTATTTT
CASSSKSGASNTQYF
>11|-|TRBV2|-|TRBJ2-3
TGTGCCAGCACACCCGGGGCCGGTGGGTATTTT
CASTPGAGGYF
>13|-|TRBV5-1|-|TRBJ1-3
TGCGCCAGCAGCCTGGACTCTGGAAACACCATATATTTT
CASSLDSGNTIYF
>14|few|TRBV19|-|TRBJ1-2
TGTGCCAGTAAGGGGACTGGTGATACCTATGGCTACACCTTC
CASKGTGDTYGYTF
>15|-|TRBV7-3|TRBD2|TRBJ2-5
TGTGCCAGCAGCTTTAGCGGGCGGGCTGGCGAGACCCAGTACTTC
CASSFSGRAGETQYF
>15|-|TRBV5-1|-|TRBJ2-2
TGCGCCAGCAGCGAGGGCATAGGGGACACCGGGGAGCTGTTTTTT
CASSEGIGDTGELFF
>12|-|TRBV6-5|-|TRBJ2-7
TGTGCCAGCAGTTTAGTGGGTTACGAGCAGTACTTC
CASSLVGYEQYF
>15|-|TRBV7-8|-|TRBJ2-7
TGTGCCAGCAGCCCACTACAGGATATGCGTCCCGAGCAGTACTTC
CASSPLQDMRPEQYF
>14|-|TRBV19|-|TRBJ1-3
TGTGCCAGCACCCCCCGGCTGGTGGGCAACACCATATATTTT
CASTPRLVGNTIYF
>13|-|TRBV12-5|-|TRBJ1-2
TGTGCTAGTGGTTTGGTACCAGGCACTGGCTACACCTTC
CASGLVPGTGYTF
>16|-|TRBV14|-|TRBJ2-6
TGTGCCAGCAGTCCGGCCTTACACTCTGGGGCCAACGTCCTGACTTTC
CASSPALHSGANVLTF
>15|-|TRBV7-8|-|TRBJ1-1
TGTGCCAGCAGCGGCTCCGGGACAATTGTGACTGAAGCTTTCTTT
CASSGSGTIVTEAFF
>15|-|TRBV19|TRBD1|TRBJ2-2
TGTGCCAGTAGGGACAGGGGGACGAACACCGGGGAGCTGTTTTTT
CASRDRGTNTGELFF
>14|-|TRBV27|-|TRBJ1-2
TGTGCCAGCAGTAGACAGATAGCTAACTATGGCTACACCTTC
CASSRQIANYGYTF
>12|-|TRBV13|-|TRBJ2-7
TGTGCCAGCAGCTTACGCGGTTACGAGCAGTACTTC
CASSLRGYEQYF
>15|-|TRBV9|-|TRBJ1-3
TGTGCCAGCAGCGTAGACAGATATTCTGGAAACACCATATATTTT
CASSVDRYSGNTIYF
>15|-|TRBV6-4|-|TRBJ2-1
TGTGCCAGCAGTGACCTGGGTAGCTCCTACAATGAGCAGTTCTTC
CASSDLGSSYNEQFF
>14|-|TRBV6-6|TRBD2|TRBJ2-5
TGTGCCAGCAGCCGTGGACTAGCCCAGGGGACCCAGTACTTC
CASSRGLAQGTQYF
>15|-|TRBV4-3|TRBD1|TRBJ1-4
TGCGCCAGCAGCCCCGAGACAGGGGACGTAGAAAAACTGTTTTTT
CASSPETGDVEKLFF
>17|-|TRBV27|-|TRBJ2-5
TGTGCCAGTTCCCCGACGCCCAGGGGGCAGCGGGGGGAGACCCAGTACTTC
CASSPTPRGQRGETQYF
>12|once|TRBV7-9|-|TRBJ1-1
TGTGCCAGCAGCCCAAGACGAACTGAAGCTTTCTTT
CASSPRRTEAFF
>15|-|TRBV7-9|-|TRBJ1-6
TGTGCCAGCAGCTTCCCCCCGGGCGGAGATTCACCCCTCCACTTT
CASSFPPGGDSPLHF
>14|-|TRBV18|-|TRBJ1-1
TGTGCCAGCTCACCCCGTCTGGATAACACTGAAGCTTTCTTT
CASSPRLDNTEAFF
>14|-|TRBV9|-|TRBJ1-2
TGTGCCAGCAGCGGGGTGCGGGGAGACAGAGGCTACACCTTC
CASSGVRGDRGYTF
>15|-|TRBV5-4|TRBD1|TRBJ1-2
TGTGCCAGCAGCTTCACAGGGGGCTCCTTCTACGGCTACACCTTC
CASSFTGGSFYGYTF
>14|-|TRBV6-5|-|TRBJ2-1
TGTGCCAGCAGATCCACGAGCTCCTACAATGAGCAGTTCTTC
CASRSTSSYNEQFF
>13|-|TRBV3-1/TRBV3-2|-|TRBJ2-5
TGTGCCAGCAGCCCCCCAGTCGGCCAGACCCAGTACTTC
CASSPPVGQTQYF
>19|-|TRBV13|TRBD1|TRBJ1-5
TGTGCCAGCAGTCAAACGAGTCGACAGGGGGTTAGTAGCAATCAGCCCCAGCATTTT
CASSQTSRQGVSSNQPQHF
>15|-|TRBV11-2|-|TRBJ2-7
TGTGCCAGCAGCTTAGAGACCGGTAGCTCCTACGAGCAGTACTTC
CASSLETGSSYEQYF
>19|-|TRBV21-1|-|TRBJ2-5
TGTGCCAGCAGCTATGGACTGGTGTGGGGGTCGGATCGGCGGGAGACCCAGTACTTC
CASSYGLVWGSDRRETQYF
>12|few|TRBV6-1|-|TRBJ1-6
TGTGCCAGCAGTGATCTCGCGGCAACCCTCCACTTT
CASSDLAATLHF
>14|-|TRBV27|-|TRBJ2-5
TGTGCCAGCAGTCAGCACAGGGCTGGGGAGACCCAGTACTTC
CASSQHRAGETQYF
>14|once|TRBV28|-|TRBJ2-7
TGTGTCAGCACGAGGGCAGGGATATCTCGGGAGCAGTACTTC
CVSTRAGISREQYF
>14|-|TRBV3-1/TRBV3-2|TRBD1|TRBJ1-1
TGTGCCAGCAGCCAGCCGGGACAGGGCACTGAAGCTTTCTTT
CASSQPGQGTEAFF
>14|-|TRBV18|-|TRBJ1-5
TGTGCCAGCTCACCATGGGAGGGCAATCAGCCCCAGCATTTT
CASSPWEGNQPQHF
>16|-|TRBV5-4|TRBD1|TRBJ1-2
TGTGCCAGCAGCTTGGGTCAGGGGGCGCGTAACTATGGCTACACCTTC
CASSLGQGARNYGYTF
>15|once|TRBV4-1|-|TRBJ2-7
TGCGCCAGCAGCCAAGAGACGGGAGCCCTTTACGAGCAGTACTTC
CASSQETGALYEQYF
>16|-|TRBV9|-|TRBJ2-1
TGTGCCAGCAGCGTAGGTGGGGGGACACCGTACAATGAGCAGTTCTTC
CASSVGGGTPYNEQFF
>16|few|TRBV7-2|TRBD1|TRBJ1-3
TGTGCCAGCAGCTTAGTTCGAGACAGGGTTGGAAACACCATATATTTT
CASSLVRDRVGNTIYF